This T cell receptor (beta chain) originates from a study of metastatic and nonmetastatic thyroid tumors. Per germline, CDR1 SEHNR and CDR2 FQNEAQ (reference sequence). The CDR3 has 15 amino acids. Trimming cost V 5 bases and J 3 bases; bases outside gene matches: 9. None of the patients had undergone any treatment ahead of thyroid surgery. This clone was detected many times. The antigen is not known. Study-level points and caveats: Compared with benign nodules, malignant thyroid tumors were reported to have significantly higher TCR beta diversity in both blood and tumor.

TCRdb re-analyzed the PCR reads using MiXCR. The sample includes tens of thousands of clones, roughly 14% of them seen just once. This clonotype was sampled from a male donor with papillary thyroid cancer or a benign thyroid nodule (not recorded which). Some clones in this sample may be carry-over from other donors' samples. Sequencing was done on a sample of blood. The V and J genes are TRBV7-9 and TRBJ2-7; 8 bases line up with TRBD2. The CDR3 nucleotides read TGTGCCAGCAGCCCCCCAGAAAGCGGGAGCTACGAGCAGTACTTC. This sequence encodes CASSPPESGSYEQYF.